Presented here are 11 T cell receptor beta chains from one specimen sequenced in a study of T-cell memory formation after mild COVID-19. MiXCR, applied by TCRdb to the 5' RACE reads, yields one record per CDR3 protein. This sample has about 260,000 distinct CDR3 sequences; roughly 8.2% occur once, and the top ten carry 22%. Sequencing was carried out using PBMCs or a T cell subset sorted from them (not recorded which). Every receptor here comes from a man aged 18 to 29 who had mild COVID-19 (a few samples of this study predate the infection). Cell type and time point are not known.

This clonotype was counted a few times. This chain uses TRBV20-1 with TRBJ2-1, with D possibly being TRBD2 (5 bases). In germline, CDR1 is DFQATT, CDR2 SNEGSKA (reference sequence). The CDR3 has 16 residues. V lost 1 base and J 6 bases, leaving 19 bases between the germline ends. The CDR3, as DNA: TGCAGTGCTAGAGGTTTCGGGCTAGCAGGCGCCAATGAGCAGTTCTTC. Residues: CSARGFGLAGANEQFF.

The chain uses TRBV6-5 and TRBJ1-2, with TRBD1 identical over 7 bases. The V gene's germline CDR1 is MNHEY and CDR2 SVGAGI. Trimming at V came to 2 bases and at J to 4 bases, leaving 7 bases not matched to a gene. CDR3 size: 15 residues. CDR3 in amino acids: CASSYRHRGGYGYTF. The CDR3, as DNA: TGTGCCAGCAGTTACCGACACAGGGGAGGCTATGGCTACACCTTC.

This clonotype was picked up a small number of times. The chain recombines TRBV20-1 with TRBJ1-1, with D possibly being TRBD1 (5 bases). The CDR3 contains 15 residues. Trimming pared 1 base from V and 1 base from J, leaving 13 bases between. In germline, CDR1 is DFQATT, CDR2 SNEGSKA (reference sequence). CDR3 nucleotides: TGCAGTGCTAGAGCAGGGTCGGGTAGGAACACTGAAGCTTTCTTT. This gives the protein CSARAGSGRNTEAFF.

This chain links TRBV6-1 with TRBJ1-1; 8 nucleotides match TRBD1. The J segment lost 4 bases and the V segment lost 1 base, leaving 5 bases of the junction unmatched. Germline CDR1 and CDR2: MNHNS and SASEGT. The CDR3 has 15 residues. As DNA, the CDR3 is TGTGCCAGCAGTGAAGAGGGCAGGGGGCTCACTGAAGCTTTCTTT. Encoded protein: CASSEEGRGLTEAFF.

The rearrangement links TRBV7-2 to TRBJ2-3; TRBD2 might be the D (5 bases). V was trimmed by 8 bases and J by 3 bases, leaving 21 bases between them. The CDR3 has 16 residues. Germline V gene lookup returns CDR1 SGHTA and CDR2 FQGNSA. CDR3 amino acids: CASGRGIDRRTDTQYF. The DNA for the CDR3 is TGTGCCAGCGGAAGAGGGATCGACCGGAGGACAGATACGCAGTATTTT.

At least ten counts were recorded for this clonotype. This chain links TRBV5-4 with TRBJ2-2, with TRBD2 as a possible D gene (6 bases). The CDR3 totals 12 residues. Trimming cost V 8 bases and J 6 bases, with 11 bases left between them. CDR1 is SGHNT and CDR2 is YYREEE in the germline V gene (reference sequence). The CDR3 nucleotides are TGTGCCAGTTTTAGCGGCGCCGGGGAGCTGTTTTTT. Translating gives CASFSGAGELFF.

The V call is TRBV6-5, the J call TRBJ2-2; TRBD2 matches at 10 bases. V lost 5 bases and J lost 5; bases outside the gene matches: 5. Germline V gene data show CDR1 as MNHEY and CDR2 as SVGAGI. The CDR3 totals 15 residues. The CDR3 DNA sequence: TGTGCCAGCAGTGCCTCTAGCGGGGGTACCGGGGAGCTGTTTTTT. Translation gives CASSASSGGTGELFF.

The chain is built from TRBV15 and TRBJ1-5, with D unclear. CDR1 and CDR2 from the germline V gene are LNHNV and YYDKDF (reference sequence). The CDR3 is 15 amino acids. The germline V and J ends were trimmed by 0 bases and 6 bases, with 12 bases remaining between them. The CDR3 loop reads CATSRERGFGQPQHF. CDR3 coding DNA: TGTGCCACCAGCAGAGAAAGAGGGTTCGGTCAGCCCCAGCATTTT.

V and J are TRBV24-1 and TRBJ2-2, with 10 bases matching TRBD1. The CDR3 totals 15 residues. The junction had 4 bases not matched to a gene; V was cut back by 4 bases and J by 6 bases. Germline V gene sequence: CDR1 KGHDR, CDR2 SFDVKD. The CDR3 sequence is CATSDPGQGAGELFF. Written as DNA, the CDR3 is TGTGCCACCAGTGACCCTGGACAGGGGGCCGGGGAGCTGTTTTTT.

V and J are TRBV7-2 and TRBJ2-3, with D maybe TRBD2 (6 bases). V lost 6 bases to trimming and J lost 2 bases, with 18 bases between them. This CDR3 has 16 amino acids. Germline CDR1 SGHTA, CDR2 FQGNSA. The CDR3 region is CASRINIGGATDTQYF. Written as DNA, the CDR3 is TGTGCCAGCAGAATAAACATCGGCGGGGCCACAGATACGCAGTATTTT.

This clonotype occurred many times. The chain links TRBV10-3 to TRBJ2-3, with 10 bases lining up with TRBD1. With 6 bases clipped from V and 6 bases from J, the junction kept 6 bases outside the gene matches. CDR3 size: 14 residues. Per germline, CDR1 ENHRY and CDR2 SYGVKD. CDR3 in amino acids: CAIRTDRGLDTQYF. DNA of the CDR3: TGTGCCATCAGGACCGACAGGGGGCTGGATACGCAGTATTTT.